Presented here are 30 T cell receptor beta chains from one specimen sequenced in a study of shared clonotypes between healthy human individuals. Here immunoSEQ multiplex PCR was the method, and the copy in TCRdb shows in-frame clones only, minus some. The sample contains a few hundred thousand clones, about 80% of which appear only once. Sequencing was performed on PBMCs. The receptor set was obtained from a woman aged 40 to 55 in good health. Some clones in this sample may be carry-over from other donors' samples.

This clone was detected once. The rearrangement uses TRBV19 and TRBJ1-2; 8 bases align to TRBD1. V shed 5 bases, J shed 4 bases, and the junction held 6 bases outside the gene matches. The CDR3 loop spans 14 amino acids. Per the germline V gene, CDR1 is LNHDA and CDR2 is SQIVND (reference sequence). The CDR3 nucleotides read TGTGCCAGTAGTCCGGGACAGGTCCTCTATGGCTACACCTTC. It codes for CASSPGQVLYGYTF.

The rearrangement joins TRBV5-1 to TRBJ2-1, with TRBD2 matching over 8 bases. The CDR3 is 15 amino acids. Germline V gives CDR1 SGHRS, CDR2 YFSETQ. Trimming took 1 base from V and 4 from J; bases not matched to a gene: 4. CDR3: CASSLSGGTYNEQFF. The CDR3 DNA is TGCGCCAGCAGCTTGTCGGGAGGGACTTACAATGAGCAGTTCTTC.

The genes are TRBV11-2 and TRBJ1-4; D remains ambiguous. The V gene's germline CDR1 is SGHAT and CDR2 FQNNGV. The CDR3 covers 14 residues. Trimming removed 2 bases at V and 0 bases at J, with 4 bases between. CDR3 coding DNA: TGTGCCAGCAGCTTATCCGCAACTAATGAAAAACTGTTTTTT. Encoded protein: CASSLSATNEKLFF.

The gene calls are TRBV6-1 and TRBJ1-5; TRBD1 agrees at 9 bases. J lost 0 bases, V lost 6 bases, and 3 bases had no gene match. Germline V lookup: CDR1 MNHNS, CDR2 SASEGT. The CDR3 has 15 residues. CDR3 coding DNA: TGTGCCAGCAGCAGGACAGGGGCTAGCAATCAGCCCCAGCATTTT. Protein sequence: CASSRTGASNQPQHF.

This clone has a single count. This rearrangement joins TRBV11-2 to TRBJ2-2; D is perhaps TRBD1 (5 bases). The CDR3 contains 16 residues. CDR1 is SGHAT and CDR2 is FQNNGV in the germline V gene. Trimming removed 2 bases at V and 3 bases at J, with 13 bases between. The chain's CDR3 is CASSLISQGHTGELFF. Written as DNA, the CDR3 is TGTGCCAGCAGCTTAATTTCCCAGGGTCACACCGGGGAGCTGTTTTTT.

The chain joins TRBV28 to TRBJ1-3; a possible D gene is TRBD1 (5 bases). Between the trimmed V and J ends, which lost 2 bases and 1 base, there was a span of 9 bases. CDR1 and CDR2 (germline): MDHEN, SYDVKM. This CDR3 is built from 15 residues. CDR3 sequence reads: CASSLQWGSGNTIYF. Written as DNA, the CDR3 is TGTGCCAGCAGTTTACAGTGGGGGTCTGGAAACACCATATATTTT.

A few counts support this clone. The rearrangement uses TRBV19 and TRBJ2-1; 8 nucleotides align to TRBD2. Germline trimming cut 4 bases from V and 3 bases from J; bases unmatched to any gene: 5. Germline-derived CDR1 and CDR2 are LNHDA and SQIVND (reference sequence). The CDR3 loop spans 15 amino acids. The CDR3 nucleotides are TGTGCCAGTAGTACTCCGGGACTAGACTACAATGAGCAGTTCTTC. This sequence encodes CASSTPGLDYNEQFF. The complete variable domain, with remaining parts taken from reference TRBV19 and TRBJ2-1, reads DGGITQSPKYLFRKEGQNVTLSCEQNLNHDAMYWYRQDPGQGLRLIYYSQIVNDFQKGDIAEGYSVSREKKESFPLTVTSAQKNPTAFYLCASSTPGLDYNEQFFGPGTRLTVL.

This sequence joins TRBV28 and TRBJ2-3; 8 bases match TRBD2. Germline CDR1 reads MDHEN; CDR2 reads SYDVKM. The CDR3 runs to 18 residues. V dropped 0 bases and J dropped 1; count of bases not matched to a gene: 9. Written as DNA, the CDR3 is TGTGCCAGCAGTTTATGGGGGGAAGCGGGAGTGGGCACAGATACGCAGTATTTT. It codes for CASSLWGEAGVGTDTQYF.

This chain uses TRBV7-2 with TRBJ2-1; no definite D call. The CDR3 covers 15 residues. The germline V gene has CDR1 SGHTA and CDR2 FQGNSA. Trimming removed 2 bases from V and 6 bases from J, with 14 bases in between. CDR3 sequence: CASSLLLIGLNEQFF. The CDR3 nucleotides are TGTGCCAGCAGCTTACTCTTGATAGGGCTCAATGAGCAGTTCTTC.

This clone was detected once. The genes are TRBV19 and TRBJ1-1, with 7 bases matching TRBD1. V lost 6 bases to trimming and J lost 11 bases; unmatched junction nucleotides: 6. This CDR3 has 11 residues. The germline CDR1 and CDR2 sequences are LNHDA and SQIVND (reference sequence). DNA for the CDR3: TGTGCCAGTAGCCAAACAGGGGATGCTTTCTTT. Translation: CASSQTGDAFF. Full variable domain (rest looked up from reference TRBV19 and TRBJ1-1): DGGITQSPKYLFRKEGQNVTLSCEQNLNHDAMYWYRQDPGQGLRLIYYSQIVNDFQKGDIAEGYSVSREKKESFPLTVTSAQKNPTAFYLCASSQTGDAFFGQGTRLTVV.

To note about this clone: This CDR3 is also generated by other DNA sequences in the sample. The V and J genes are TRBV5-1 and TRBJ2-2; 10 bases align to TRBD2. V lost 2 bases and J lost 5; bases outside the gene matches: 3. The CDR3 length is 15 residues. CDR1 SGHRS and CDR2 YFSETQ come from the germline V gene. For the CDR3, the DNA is TGCGCCAGCAGCTTCCCTAGCGGGAGTACCGGGGAGCTGTTTTTT. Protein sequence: CASSFPSGSTGELFF.

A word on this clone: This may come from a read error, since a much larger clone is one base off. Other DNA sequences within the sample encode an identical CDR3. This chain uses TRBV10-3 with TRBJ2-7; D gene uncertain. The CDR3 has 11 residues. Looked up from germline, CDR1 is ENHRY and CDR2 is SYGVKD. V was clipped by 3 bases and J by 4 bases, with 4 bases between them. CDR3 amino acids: CAISEGYEQYF. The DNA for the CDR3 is TGTGCCATCAGTGAAGGTTACGAGCAGTACTTC.

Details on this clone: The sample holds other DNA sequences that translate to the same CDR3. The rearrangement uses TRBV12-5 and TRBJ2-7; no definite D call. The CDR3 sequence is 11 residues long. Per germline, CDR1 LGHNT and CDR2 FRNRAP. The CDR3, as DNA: TGTGTCACTCCGGTGGCCTACGAGCAGTACTTC. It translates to CVTPVAYEQYF. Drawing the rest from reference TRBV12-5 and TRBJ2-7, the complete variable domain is DARVTQTPRHKVTEMGQEVTMRCQPILGHNTVFWYRQTMMQGLELLAYFRNRAPLDDSGMPKDRFSAEMPDATLATLKIQPSEPRDSAVYFCVTPVAYEQYFGPGTRLTVT.

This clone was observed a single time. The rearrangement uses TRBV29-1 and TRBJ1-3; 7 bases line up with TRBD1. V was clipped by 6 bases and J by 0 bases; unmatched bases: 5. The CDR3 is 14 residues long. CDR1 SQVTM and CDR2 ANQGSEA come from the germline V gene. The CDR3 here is CSVGQTDSGNTIYF. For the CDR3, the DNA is TGCAGCGTGGGACAGACAGACTCTGGAAACACCATATATTTT.

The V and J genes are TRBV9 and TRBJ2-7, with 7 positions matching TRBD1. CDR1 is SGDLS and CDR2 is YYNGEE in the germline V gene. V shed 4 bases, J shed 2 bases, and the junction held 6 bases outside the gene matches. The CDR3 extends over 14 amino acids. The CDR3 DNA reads TGTGCCAGCAGCTCCCGACAGGGAGCCTACGAGCAGTACTTC. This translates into CASSSRQGAYEQYF.

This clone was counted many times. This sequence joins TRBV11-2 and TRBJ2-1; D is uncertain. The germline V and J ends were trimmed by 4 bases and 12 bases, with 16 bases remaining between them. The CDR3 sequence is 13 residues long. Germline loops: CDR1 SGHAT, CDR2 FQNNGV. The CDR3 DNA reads TGTGCCAGCAGCTCCCGTGGGCTTGTCGGGCAGTTCTTC. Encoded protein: CASSSRGLVGQFF.

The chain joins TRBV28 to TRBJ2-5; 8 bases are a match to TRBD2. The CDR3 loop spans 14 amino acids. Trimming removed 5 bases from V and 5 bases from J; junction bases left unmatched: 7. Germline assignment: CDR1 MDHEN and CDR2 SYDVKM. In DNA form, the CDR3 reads TGTGCCAGCAGTACCCCGGGACTAGTGGAGACCCAGTACTTC. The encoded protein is CASSTPGLVETQYF.

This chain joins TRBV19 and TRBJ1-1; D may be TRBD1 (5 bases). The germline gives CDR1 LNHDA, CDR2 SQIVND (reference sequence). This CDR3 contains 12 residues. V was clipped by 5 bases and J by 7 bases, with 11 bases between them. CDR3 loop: CASSEGSSEAFF. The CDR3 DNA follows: TGTGCCAGTAGTGAGGGGAGCAGTGAAGCTTTCTTT.

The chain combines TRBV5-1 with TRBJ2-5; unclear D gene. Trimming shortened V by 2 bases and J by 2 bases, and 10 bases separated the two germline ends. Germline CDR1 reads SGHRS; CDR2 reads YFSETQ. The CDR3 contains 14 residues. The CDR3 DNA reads TGCGCCAGCAGCTTTCTAGGAAGGCAAGAGACCCAGTACTTC. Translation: CASSFLGRQETQYF. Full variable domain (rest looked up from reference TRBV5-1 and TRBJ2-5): KAGVTQTPRYLIKTRGQQVTLSCSPISGHRSVSWYQQTPGQGLQFLFEYFSETQRNKGNFPGRFSGRQFSNSRSEMNVSTLELGDSALYLCASSFLGRQETQYFGPGTRLLVL.

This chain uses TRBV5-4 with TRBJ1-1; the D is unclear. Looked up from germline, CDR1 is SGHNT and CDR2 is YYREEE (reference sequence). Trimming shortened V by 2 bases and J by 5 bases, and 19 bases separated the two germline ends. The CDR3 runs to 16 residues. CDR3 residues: CASSLGHQSMGTEAFF. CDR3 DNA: TGTGCCAGCAGCTTAGGGCATCAATCGATGGGGACTGAAGCTTTCTTT.

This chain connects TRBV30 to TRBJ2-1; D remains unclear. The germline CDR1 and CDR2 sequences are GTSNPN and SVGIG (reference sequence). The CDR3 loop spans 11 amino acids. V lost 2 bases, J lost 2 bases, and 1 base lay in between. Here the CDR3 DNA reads TGTGCCTGGAGTACCTACAATGAGCAGTTCTTC. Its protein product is CAWSTYNEQFF. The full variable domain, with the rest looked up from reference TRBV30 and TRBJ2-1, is SQTIHQWPATLVQPVGSPLSLECTVEGTSNPNLYWYRQAAGRGLQLLFYSVGIGQISSEVPQNLSASRPQDRQFILSSKKLLLSDSGFYLCAWSTYNEQFFGPGTRLTVL.

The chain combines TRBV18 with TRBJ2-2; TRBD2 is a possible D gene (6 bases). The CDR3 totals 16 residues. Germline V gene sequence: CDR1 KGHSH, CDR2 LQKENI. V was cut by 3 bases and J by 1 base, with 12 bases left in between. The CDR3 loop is CASSPNLARNTGELFF. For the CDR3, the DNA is TGTGCCAGCTCACCCAATCTAGCGAGGAACACCGGGGAGCTGTTTTTT.

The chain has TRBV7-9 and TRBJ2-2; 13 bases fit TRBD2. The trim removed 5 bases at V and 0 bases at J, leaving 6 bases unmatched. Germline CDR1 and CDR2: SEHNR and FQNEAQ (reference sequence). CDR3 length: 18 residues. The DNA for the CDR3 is TGTGCCAGCAGCCCCGGGGGACTAGCGGGACCGAACACCGGGGAGCTGTTTTTT. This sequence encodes CASSPGGLAGPNTGELFF.

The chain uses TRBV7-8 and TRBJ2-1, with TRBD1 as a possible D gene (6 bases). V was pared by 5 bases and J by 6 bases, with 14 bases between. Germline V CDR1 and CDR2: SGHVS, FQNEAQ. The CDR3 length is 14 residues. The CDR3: CASSLDTRGNEQFF. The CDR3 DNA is TGTGCCAGCAGCCTAGACACCAGGGGCAATGAGCAGTTCTTC.

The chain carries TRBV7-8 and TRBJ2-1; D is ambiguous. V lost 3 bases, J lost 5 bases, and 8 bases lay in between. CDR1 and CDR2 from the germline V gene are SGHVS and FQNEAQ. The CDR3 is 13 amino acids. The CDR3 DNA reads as TGTGCCAGCAGCTTCCGCGGTAACAATGAGCAGTTCTTC. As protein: CASSFRGNNEQFF. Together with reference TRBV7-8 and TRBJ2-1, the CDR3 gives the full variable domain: GAGVSQSPRYKVAKRGQDVALRCDPISGHVSLFWYQQALGQGPEFLTYFQNEAQLDKSGLPSDRFFAERPEGSVSTLKIQRTQQEDSAVYLCASSFRGNNEQFFGPGTRLTVL.

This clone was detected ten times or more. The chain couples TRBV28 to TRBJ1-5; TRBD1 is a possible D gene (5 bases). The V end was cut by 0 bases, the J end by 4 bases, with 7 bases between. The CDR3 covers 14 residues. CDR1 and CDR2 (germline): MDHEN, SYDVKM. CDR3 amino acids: CASSLWQGNQPQHF. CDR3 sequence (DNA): TGTGCCAGCAGTTTATGGCAGGGAAATCAGCCCCAGCATTTT.

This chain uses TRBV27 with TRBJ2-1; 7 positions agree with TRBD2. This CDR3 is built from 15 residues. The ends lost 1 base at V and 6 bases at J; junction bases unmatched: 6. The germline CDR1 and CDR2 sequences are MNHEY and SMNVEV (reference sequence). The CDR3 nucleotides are TGTGCCAGCAGTTTATTTAGCGGGTTCGGCAATGAGCAGTTCTTC. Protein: CASSLFSGFGNEQFF.

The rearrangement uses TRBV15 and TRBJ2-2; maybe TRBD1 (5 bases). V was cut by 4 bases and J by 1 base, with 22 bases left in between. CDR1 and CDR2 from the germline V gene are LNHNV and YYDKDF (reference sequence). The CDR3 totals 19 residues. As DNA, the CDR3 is TGTGCCACCAGCACCCGCATGTGGGTAGACAGCCTGAACACCGGGGAGCTGTTTTTT. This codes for CATSTRMWVDSLNTGELFF.

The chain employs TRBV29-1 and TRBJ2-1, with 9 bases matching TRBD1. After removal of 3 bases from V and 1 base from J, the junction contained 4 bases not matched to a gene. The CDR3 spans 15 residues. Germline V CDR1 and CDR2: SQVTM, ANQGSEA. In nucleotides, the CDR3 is TGCAGCGTTGACTCCGGGACAGGGTCCTACAATGAGCAGTTCTTC. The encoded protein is CSVDSGTGSYNEQFF.

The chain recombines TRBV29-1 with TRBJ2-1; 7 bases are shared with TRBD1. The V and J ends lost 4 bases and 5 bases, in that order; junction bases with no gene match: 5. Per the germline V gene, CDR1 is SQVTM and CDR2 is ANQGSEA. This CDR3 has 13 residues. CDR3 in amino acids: CSVARDSNNEQFF. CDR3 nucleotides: TGCAGCGTTGCCCGGGACAGCAACAATGAGCAGTTCTTC.